This passage covers 2 T cell receptor beta chains from one sample sequenced in a study of metastatic and nonmetastatic thyroid tumors (dated by TCRdb to 2020 to 2021). Library generation was performed with PCR. Reads for this sample came from an Illumina HiSeq 4000. TCRdb took the public reads, trimmed them with fastp at Q25, ran MiXCR for clone calling and kept in-frame beta chains. Within this sample are 20,000 to 25,000 clones, with around 19% of them counted one time only. The ten largest clones add up to roughly 21% of the sample. No treatment had been received by any patient before thyroid surgery. The sequenced sample was blood. The receptors were sampled from a male donor with papillary thyroid cancer or a benign thyroid nodule (not recorded which). Some clones in this sample may be carry-over from other donors' samples.

The chain joins TRBV27 to TRBJ1-2, with 9 bases that match TRBD1. Germline loops: CDR1 MNHEY, CDR2 SMNVEV (reference sequence). The J segment lost 8 bases and the V segment lost 2 bases, leaving 6 bases of the junction unmatched. The CDR3 sequence is 14 residues long. CDR3 bases: TGTGCCAGCAGTTTACGGGGGACAGGGCAAGGCTACACCTTC. It encodes CASSLRGTGQGYTF.

By proportion, this clone is medium-sized. The V gene is TRBV19, the J gene TRBJ1-5; D unresolved. CDR3 size: 12 residues. The V gene's germline CDR1 is LNHDA and CDR2 SQIVND (reference sequence). Trimming took 8 bases from V and 2 from J, leaving 7 bases between them. The CDR3 here is CASHGGNQPQHF. The CDR3 DNA is TGTGCCAGTCATGGCGGCAATCAGCCCCAGCATTTT.